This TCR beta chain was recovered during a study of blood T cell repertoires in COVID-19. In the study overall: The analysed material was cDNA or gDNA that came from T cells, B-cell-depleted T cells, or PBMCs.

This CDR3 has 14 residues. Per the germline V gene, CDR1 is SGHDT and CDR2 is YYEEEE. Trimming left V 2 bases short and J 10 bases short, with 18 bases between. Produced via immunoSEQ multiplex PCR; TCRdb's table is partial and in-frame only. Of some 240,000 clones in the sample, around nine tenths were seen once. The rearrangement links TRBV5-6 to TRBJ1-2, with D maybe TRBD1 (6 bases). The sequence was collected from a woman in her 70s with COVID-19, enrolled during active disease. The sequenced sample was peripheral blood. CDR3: CASSLPRDTQFYTF. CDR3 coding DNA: TGTGCCAGCAGCTTACCCCGGGACACCCAGTTCTACACCTTC.